Listed below are T cell receptor beta chains from one sample, sequenced in a study of cytomegalovirus exposure and HLA in healthy donors. Produced via immunoSEQ multiplex PCR; TCRdb's table is partial and in-frame only. The data contain 200,000 to 250,000 clones, 70% to 85% of them singletons. The sample taken for sequencing was PBMCs. These TCRs come from a girl aged 2-10 years in good health and CMV-seronegative. Both conserved end residues are part of each CDR3. D genes are given only for firm matches. Part of the rows lack a size; the others show once, few, many or a class for expanded clones.

CDR3 length	V gene	clone size	D gene	J gene	CDR3 protein	CDR3 DNA
13	TRBV9	NA	NA	TRBJ1-1	CASSVPGNTEAFF	TGTGCCAGCAGCGTCCCGGGGAACACTGAAGCTTTCTTT
13	TRBV2	NA	NA	TRBJ1-2	CASSEGQFIVYTF	TGTGCCAGCAGTGAAGGACAGTTTATTGTCTACACCTTC
14	TRBV6-1	NA	TRBD2	TRBJ2-5	CASSGLVGKETQYF	TGTGCCAGCAGCGGACTAGTGGGCAAGGAGACCCAGTACTTC
13	TRBV6-5	NA	NA	TRBJ2-5	CASMNRLGETQYF	TGTGCCAGCATGAACAGACTAGGCGAGACCCAGTACTTC
16	TRBV9	NA	TRBD2	TRBJ2-1	CASSLSGGVSYNEQFF	TGTGCCAGCAGCTTAAGCGGGGGCGTGTCCTACAATGAGCAGTTCTTC
15	TRBV2	NA	TRBD2	TRBJ2-3	CASSGERGGTDTQYF	TGTGCCAGCAGTGGCGAGCGGGGGGGCACAGATACGCAGTATTTT
13	TRBV6-6	NA	NA	TRBJ1-2	CASFSPSNYGYTF	TGTGCCAGCTTTAGTCCTTCTAACTATGGCTACACCTTC
11	TRBV2	NA	TRBD1	TRBJ2-7	CASQGGNEQYF	TGTGCCAGCCAAGGGGGCAACGAGCAGTACTTC
11	TRBV29-1	few	NA	TRBJ1-1	CSNNRGTEAFF	TGCAGCAATAATAGGGGGACTGAAGCTTTCTTT
16	TRBV9	few	NA	TRBJ2-5	CASSVGTYLPQETQYF	TGTGCCAGCAGCGTCGGGACTTATCTCCCCCAAGAGACCCAGTACTTC
14	TRBV19	NA	NA	TRBJ1-2	CASLRETTNYGYTF	TGTGCCAGCCTCAGGGAAACCACTAACTATGGCTACACCTTC
14	TRBV6-1	once	TRBD1	TRBJ2-3	CASSVQGGADTQYF	TGTGCCAGCAGTGTACAGGGGGGCGCAGATACGCAGTATTTT
15	TRBV6-4	NA	TRBD1	TRBJ2-1	CASSVGKGADNEQFF	TGTGCCAGCAGTGTAGGCAAGGGGGCCGACAATGAGCAGTTCTTC
13	TRBV15	NA	TRBD1	TRBJ1-2	CATSRTQGGGYTF	TGTGCCACCAGCAGGACACAGGGGGGTGGCTACACCTTC
17	TRBV4-2	NA	NA	TRBJ2-2	CASSQELVIGAPGELFF	TGTGCCAGCAGCCAAGAATTAGTTATTGGAGCACCCGGGGAGCTGTTTTTT
18	TRBV5-4	NA	NA	TRBJ1-1	CASSLSLSPARDKSEAFF	TGTGCCAGCAGCTTGTCATTGTCTCCGGCCAGGGACAAGAGTGAAGCTTTCTTT
15	TRBV9	NA	NA	TRBJ1-1	CASSPSVGVNTEAFF	TGTGCCAGCAGCCCTAGTGTAGGGGTGAACACTGAAGCTTTCTTT
14	TRBV6-1	NA	TRBD1	TRBJ1-5	CASSDGTGDQPQHF	TGTGCCAGCAGTGACGGGACAGGGGATCAGCCCCAGCATTTT
18	TRBV15	NA	NA	TRBJ2-6	CATSRGLTRDFWANVLTF	TGTGCCACCAGCAGAGGCTTAACCAGGGATTTCTGGGCCAACGTCCTGACTTTC
15	TRBV5-1	NA	TRBD2	TRBJ2-5	CASSLGSGRRETQYF	TGCGCCAGCAGCTTGGGCAGCGGGAGGCGTGAGACCCAGTACTTC
14	TRBV18	NA	TRBD1	TRBJ2-4	CASSLGTGAGEQYF	TGTGCCAGCTCACTAGGGACAGGGGCTGGAGAGCAGTACTTC
15	TRBV10-3	NA	NA	TRBJ1-4	CAISGSAGPSEKLFF	TGTGCCATCAGTGGTTCCGCAGGGCCCTCTGAAAAACTGTTTTTT
16	TRBV13	NA	NA	TRBJ1-2	CASSSDLGSNNYGYTF	TGTGCCAGCAGCTCTGATCTCGGGAGCAATAACTATGGCTACACCTTC
17	TRBV6-4	NA	TRBD2	TRBJ2-3	CASSDSMLAGNTDTQYF	TGTGCCAGCAGTGACTCGATGCTAGCGGGGAACACAGATACGCAGTATTTT
15	TRBV13	NA	TRBD1	TRBJ2-5	CASSLSMTGQETQYF	TGTGCCAGCAGCTTATCGATGACAGGGCAAGAGACCCAGTACTTC
13	TRBV7-8	NA	TRBD1	TRBJ1-2	CASSPTGRYGYTF	TGTGCCAGCAGCCCGACAGGGCGCTATGGCTACACCTTC
12	TRBV5-1	few	NA	TRBJ1-4	CASGATAEKLFF	TGCGCCAGCGGCGCGACAGCCGAAAAACTGTTTTTT
13	TRBV19	few	TRBD1	TRBJ1-5	CASATGVNQPQHF	TGTGCCAGTGCTACAGGGGTCAATCAGCCCCAGCATTTT
16	TRBV14	NA	NA	TRBJ1-4	CASSQAPGLFNEKLFF	TGTGCCAGCAGCCAAGCGCCGGGACTCTTTAATGAAAAACTGTTTTTT
12	TRBV19	NA	NA	TRBJ1-2	CASSLQNYGYTF	TGTGCCAGTAGTCTGCAGAACTATGGCTACACCTTC
16	TRBV9	NA	TRBD2	TRBJ2-1	CASSALGTIDPVEQFF	TGTGCCAGCAGCGCCCTAGGGACTATCGACCCGGTAGAGCAGTTCTTC
15	TRBV7-3	NA	NA	TRBJ2-1	CASSRMGGQRNEQFF	TGTGCCAGCAGCCGAATGGGGGGGCAAAGGAATGAGCAGTTCTTC